The T cell receptor (beta chain) described here comes from a study of PD-1 blockade in classical Hodgkin lymphoma. Broader study findings: With respect to the repertoire differences, their causes, possibly disease activity or prior therapy, remain undefined. Reports indicated that newly diagnosed patients had lower baseline TCR diversity than healthy donors did. Baseline diversity was lower in partial responders and progressors than complete responders.

Every one of the patients relapsed after autologous stem cell transplantation (brentuximab vedotin exposure was variable). Germline V gives CDR1 MNHEY, CDR2 SVGAGI. The J segment lost 3 bases and the V segment lost 5 bases, leaving 5 bases of the junction unmatched. The CDR3 totals 14 residues. Comment on this clone: What it binds is not known.

TCRdb's copy holds only in-frame clones and misses some; the assay was immunoSEQ multiplex PCR. The data show 130,000 to 150,000 clones, about 78% seen once. Sequenced here: peripheral blood mononuclear cells (PBMCs), sampled before the second cycle of nivolumab. The clonotype was recovered from a human donor with classical Hodgkin lymphoma. The gene calls are TRBV6-5 and TRBJ2-3; TRBD1 aligns across 7 bases. The CDR3: CASSRTGGTDTQYF. The CDR3 nucleotides are TGTGCCAGCAGTCGGACAGGTGGGACAGATACGCAGTATTTT.